This T cell receptor beta chain was recorded in a study of T cells in Graves' hyperthyroidism and ophthalmopathy. Points from the study as a whole: Onset of ophthalmopathy came a median approximately 6 months after the model predicted it.

Germline loops: CDR1 KGHSH, CDR2 LQKENI. The CDR3 length is 15 residues. Trimming took 1 base from V and 0 from J, leaving 7 bases between them. RNA transcripts gave rise to amplified TCR beta CDR3 regions. The HTBI primer set drove a first-round RT-PCR of the TCR CDR3. TCRdb processed the multiplex PCR reads anew with MiXCR; each CDR3 protein has one entry. The sample carries roughly 420,000 distinct CDR3 sequences, more than 15% recorded once. A remark on this clonotype: Antigen: not known.

V and J are TRBV18 and TRBJ1-3, with D hard to call. The TCR sequence derives from a woman aged 18-35 years with Graves' hyperthyroidism. What was sequenced was blood. The CDR3 nucleotides are TGTGCCAGCTCACCACGCGCAGACTCTGGAAACACCATATATTTT. It encodes CASSPRADSGNTIYF.